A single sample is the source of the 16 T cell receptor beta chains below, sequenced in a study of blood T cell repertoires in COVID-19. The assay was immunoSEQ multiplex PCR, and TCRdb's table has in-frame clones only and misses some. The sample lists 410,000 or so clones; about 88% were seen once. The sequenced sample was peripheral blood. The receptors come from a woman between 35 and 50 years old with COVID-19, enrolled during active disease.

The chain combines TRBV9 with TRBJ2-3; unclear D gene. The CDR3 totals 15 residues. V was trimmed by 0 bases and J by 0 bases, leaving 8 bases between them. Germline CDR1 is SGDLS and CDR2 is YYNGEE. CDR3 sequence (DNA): TGTGCCAGCAGCGTAGCGGGTTACAGCACAGATACGCAGTATTTT. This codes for CASSVAGYSTDTQYF. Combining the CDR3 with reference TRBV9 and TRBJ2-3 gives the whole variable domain DSGVTQTPKHLITATGQRVTLRCSPRSGDLSVYWYQQSLDQGLQFLIQYYNGEERAKGNILERFSAQQFPDLHSELNLSSLELGDSALYFCASSVAGYSTDTQYFGPGTRLTVL.

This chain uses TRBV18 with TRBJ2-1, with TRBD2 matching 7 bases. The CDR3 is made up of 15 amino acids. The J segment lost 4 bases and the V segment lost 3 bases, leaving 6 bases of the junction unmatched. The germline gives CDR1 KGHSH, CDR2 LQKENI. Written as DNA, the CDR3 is TGTGCCAGCTCACCGGACTTAGCGGGTTACAATGAGCAGTTCTTC. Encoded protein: CASSPDLAGYNEQFF.

The CDR3 coding sequence is TGTGCCAGCAGAGTCAGTTCCTACAATGAGCAGTTCTTC. This gives the protein CASRVSSYNEQFF. V gene TRBV6-5 combines with J gene TRBJ2-1; the D is unclear. V was pared by 6 bases and J by 1 base, with 7 bases between. The CDR3 contains 13 residues. Germline V lookup: CDR1 MNHEY, CDR2 SVGAGI.

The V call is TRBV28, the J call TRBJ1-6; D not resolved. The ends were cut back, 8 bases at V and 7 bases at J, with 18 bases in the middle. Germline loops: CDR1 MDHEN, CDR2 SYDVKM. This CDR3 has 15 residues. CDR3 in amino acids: CASHKRLLPNSPLHF. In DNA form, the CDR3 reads TGTGCCAGCCACAAACGACTACTCCCCAATTCACCCCTCCACTTT.

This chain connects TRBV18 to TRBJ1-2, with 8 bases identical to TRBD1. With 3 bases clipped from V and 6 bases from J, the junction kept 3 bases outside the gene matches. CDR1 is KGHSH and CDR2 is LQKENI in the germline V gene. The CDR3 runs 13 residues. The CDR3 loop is CASSPSTGDGYTF. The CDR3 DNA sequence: TGTGCCAGCTCACCGTCGACAGGGGATGGCTACACCTTC.

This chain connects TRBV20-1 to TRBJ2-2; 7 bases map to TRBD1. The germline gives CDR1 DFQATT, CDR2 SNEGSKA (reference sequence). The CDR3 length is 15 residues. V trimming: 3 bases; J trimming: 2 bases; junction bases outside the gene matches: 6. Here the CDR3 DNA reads TGCAGTGCTAGTAGACAGGGCTCCAACACCGGGGAGCTGTTTTTT. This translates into CSASRQGSNTGELFF.

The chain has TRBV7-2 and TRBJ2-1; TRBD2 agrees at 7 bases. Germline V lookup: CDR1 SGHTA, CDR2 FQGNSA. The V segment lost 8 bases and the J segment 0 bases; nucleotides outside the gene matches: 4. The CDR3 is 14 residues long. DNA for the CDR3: TGTGCCAGCCTTCCTAGCGGCTCCTACAATGAGCAGTTCTTC. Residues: CASLPSGSYNEQFF.

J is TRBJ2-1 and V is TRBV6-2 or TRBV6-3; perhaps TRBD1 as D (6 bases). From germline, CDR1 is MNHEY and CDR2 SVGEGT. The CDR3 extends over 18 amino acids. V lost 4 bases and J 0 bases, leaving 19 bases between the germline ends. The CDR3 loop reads CASSSFLLQGASYNEQFF. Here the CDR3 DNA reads TGTGCCAGCAGTTCCTTCTTATTACAGGGCGCCTCCTACAATGAGCAGTTCTTC.

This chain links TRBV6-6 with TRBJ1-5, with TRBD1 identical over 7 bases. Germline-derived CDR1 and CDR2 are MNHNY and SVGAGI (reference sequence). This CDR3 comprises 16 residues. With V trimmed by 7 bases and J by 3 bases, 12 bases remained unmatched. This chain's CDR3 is CASTDTRGANNQPQHF. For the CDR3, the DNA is TGTGCCAGCACCGATACCAGGGGGGCGAACAATCAGCCCCAGCATTTT.

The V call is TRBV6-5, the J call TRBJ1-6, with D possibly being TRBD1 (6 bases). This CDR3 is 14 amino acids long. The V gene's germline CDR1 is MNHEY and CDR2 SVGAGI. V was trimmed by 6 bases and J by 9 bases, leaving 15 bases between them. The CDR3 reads CASSVDRKASPLHF. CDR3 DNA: TGTGCCAGCAGCGTAGACAGGAAAGCTTCACCCCTCCACTTT.

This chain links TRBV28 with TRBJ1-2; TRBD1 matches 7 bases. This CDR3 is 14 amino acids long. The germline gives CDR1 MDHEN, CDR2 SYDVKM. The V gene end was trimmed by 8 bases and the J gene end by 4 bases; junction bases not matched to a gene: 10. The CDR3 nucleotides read TGTGCCAGCCCCCGACAGGGCGGATTCTATGGCTACACCTTC. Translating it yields CASPRQGGFYGYTF.

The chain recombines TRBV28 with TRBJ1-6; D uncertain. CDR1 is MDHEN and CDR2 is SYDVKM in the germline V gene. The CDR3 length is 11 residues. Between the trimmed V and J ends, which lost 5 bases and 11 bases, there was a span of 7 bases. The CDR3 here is CASSRVAPLHF. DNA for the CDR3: TGTGCCAGCAGTCGCGTGGCACCCCTCCACTTT.

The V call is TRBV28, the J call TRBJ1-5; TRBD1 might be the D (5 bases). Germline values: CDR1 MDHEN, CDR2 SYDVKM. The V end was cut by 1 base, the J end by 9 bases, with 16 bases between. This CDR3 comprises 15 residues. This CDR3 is CASSLSAGRELPQHF. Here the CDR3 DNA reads TGTGCCAGCAGTTTATCGGCAGGGCGCGAGTTGCCCCAGCATTTT.

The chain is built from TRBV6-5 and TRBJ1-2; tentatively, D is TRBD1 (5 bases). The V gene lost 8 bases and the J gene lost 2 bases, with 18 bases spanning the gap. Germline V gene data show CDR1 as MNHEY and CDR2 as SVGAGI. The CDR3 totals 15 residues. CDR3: CASPDWGDGNYGYTF. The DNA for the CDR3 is TGTGCCAGCCCCGATTGGGGGGACGGAAACTATGGCTACACCTTC.

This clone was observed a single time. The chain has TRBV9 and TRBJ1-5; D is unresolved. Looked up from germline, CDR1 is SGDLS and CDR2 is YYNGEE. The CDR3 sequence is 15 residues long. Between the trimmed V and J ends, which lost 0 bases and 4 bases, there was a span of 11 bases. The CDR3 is CASSVGSAVNQPQHF. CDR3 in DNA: TGTGCCAGCAGCGTAGGATCAGCGGTTAATCAGCCCCAGCATTTT.

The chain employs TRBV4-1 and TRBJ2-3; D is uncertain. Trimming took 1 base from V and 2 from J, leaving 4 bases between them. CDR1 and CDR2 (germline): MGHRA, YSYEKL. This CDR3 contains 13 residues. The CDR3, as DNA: TGCGCCAGCAGCCAAGTGGCCACAGATACGCAGTATTTT. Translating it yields CASSQVATDTQYF.